This T cell receptor beta chain was obtained from a study of shared clonotypes between healthy human individuals. As for the study in general: A couple of women and a few men aged 18 to 49 made up the donors.

Only in-frame clones appear in the TCRdb table, and some are missing; sequencing was by immunoSEQ multiplex PCR. Among 400,000 to 500,000 clones listed, over 65% were seen once. The sample taken for sequencing was PBMCs. The source is a woman between 35 and 50 years old in good health. Some clones in this sample may be carry-over from other donors' samples.

The CDR3 spells CASSLGGGGGNTIYF. The CDR3 DNA reads TGTGCCAGCAGTCTAGGGGGGGGCGGTGGAAACACCATATATTTT. The chain has TRBV6-5 and TRBJ1-3; perhaps TRBD1 as D (6 bases). The CDR3 sequence is 15 residues long. V was trimmed by 5 bases and J by 3 bases, leaving 14 bases between them. In germline, CDR1 is MNHEY, CDR2 SVGAGI.